These T cell receptor beta chains were read from a single sample in a study of cytomegalovirus exposure and HLA in healthy donors. TCRdb's table, derived via immunoSEQ multiplex PCR, lists solely in-frame clones and lacks some. Among 150,000 or so clones listed, 89% were seen once. Material for sequencing was PBMCs. The receptors here all came from a woman aged 18 to 35 in good health and CMV-seronegative. The CDR3 runs from the conserved cysteine through the conserved F or W. The D gene is left open where the match is weak. Clone size is not always given. Where it is, it says once, few, many or a class for expanded clones.

clone_size | j_call | v_call | d_call | cdr3_aa | cdr3_nt
NA | TRBJ2-5 | TRBV4-1 | NA | CASSQGPAAGQETQYF | TGCGCCAGCAGCCAAGGCCCAGCGGCAGGACAAGAGACCCAGTACTTC
NA | TRBJ1-3 | TRBV9 | TRBD1 | CASSATGDTIYF | TGTGCCAGCAGCGCAACAGGGGACACCATATATTTT
once | TRBJ1-1 | TRBV7-9 | TRBD1 | CASSLEGGVEAFF | TGTGCCAGCAGCTTAGAAGGGGGCGTTGAAGCTTTCTTT
few | TRBJ2-7 | TRBV7-2 | NA | CASSLSSYEQYF | TGTGCCAGCAGCTTGAGCTCCTACGAGCAGTACTTC
NA | TRBJ2-1 | TRBV10-3 | NA | CAIRDSWGEAYNEQFF | TGTGCCATCAGGGACAGTTGGGGCGAGGCCTACAATGAGCAGTTCTTC
NA | TRBJ2-1 | TRBV10-2 | NA | CASSITPDSGEQFF | TGCGCCAGCAGCATAACTCCGGACTCTGGGGAGCAGTTCTTC
NA | TRBJ1-2 | TRBV9 | NA | CASEGEGYGYTF | TGTGCCAGCGAGGGGGAAGGGTATGGCTACACCTTC
NA | TRBJ1-6 | TRBV27 | TRBD1 | CASTSDRGNSPLHF | TGTGCCAGCACTTCCGACAGGGGTAATTCACCCCTCCACTTT
NA | TRBJ1-1 | TRBV7-8 | NA | CASSLVQKNTEAFF | TGTGCCAGCAGCTTAGTACAGAAAAACACTGAAGCTTTCTTT
NA | TRBJ2-7 | TRBV27 | TRBD1 | CASRCETGGAYEQYF | TGTGCCAGCCGCTGCGAGACAGGGGGCGCCTACGAGCAGTACTTC
NA | TRBJ1-5 | TRBV2 | TRBD1 | CASRGTGDNQPQHF | TGTGCCAGCAGGGGGACAGGAGATAATCAGCCCCAGCATTTT
once | TRBJ1-1 | TRBV5-4 | NA | CASSPATLITLNTEAFF | TGTGCCAGCAGTCCAGCGACTTTAATAACACTTAACACTGAAGCTTTCTTT
NA | TRBJ1-1 | TRBV9 | NA | CASSVVNRPNTEAFF | TGTGCCAGCAGCGTAGTGAACAGACCGAACACTGAAGCTTTCTTT
NA | TRBJ2-2 | TRBV4-1 | TRBD2 | CASSLRTSATGELFF | TGCGCCAGCAGCTTGAGGACTAGCGCCACCGGGGAGCTGTTTTTT
NA | TRBJ1-5 | TRBV9 | NA | CASTPGLDNQPQHF | TGTGCCAGCACCCCGGGACTAGACAATCAGCCCCAGCATTTT
NA | TRBJ2-7 | TRBV27 | NA | CASRSNTGTSSYEQYF | TGTGCCAGCAGATCGAACACCGGGACAAGCTCCTACGAGCAGTACTTC
NA | TRBJ2-7 | TRBV11-1 | TRBD1 | CASSPLGDRGFYEQYF | TGTGCCAGCAGCCCCCTGGGGGACAGGGGATTCTACGAGCAGTACTTC
NA | TRBJ2-6 | TRBV2 | NA | CASRAGLRPVLTF | TGTGCCAGCAGGGCGGGTTTACGTCCAGTCCTGACTTTC
NA | TRBJ1-2 | TRBV6-5 | NA | CASRDSSGATYGYTF | TGTGCCAGCAGAGATTCTTCAGGGGCTACCTATGGCTACACCTTC
once | TRBJ1-4 | TRBV5-1 | NA | CASSLGTGGEKLFF | TGCGCCAGCAGCCTAGGAACGGGAGGGGAAAAACTGTTTTTT
once | TRBJ1-1 | TRBV5-4 | NA | CASSGGAGEAFF | TGTGCCAGCAGTGGTGGCGCAGGTGAAGCTTTCTTT